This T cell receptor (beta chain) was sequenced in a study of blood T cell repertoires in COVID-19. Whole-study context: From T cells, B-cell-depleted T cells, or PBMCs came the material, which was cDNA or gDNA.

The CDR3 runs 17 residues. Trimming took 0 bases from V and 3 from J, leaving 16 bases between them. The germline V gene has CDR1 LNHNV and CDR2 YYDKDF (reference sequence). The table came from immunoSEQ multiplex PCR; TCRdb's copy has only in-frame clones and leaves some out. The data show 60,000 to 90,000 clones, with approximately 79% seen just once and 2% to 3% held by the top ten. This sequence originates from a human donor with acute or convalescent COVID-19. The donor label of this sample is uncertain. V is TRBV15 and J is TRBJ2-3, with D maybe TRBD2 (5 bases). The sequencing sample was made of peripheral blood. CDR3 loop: CATSRDLLHPGTDTQYF. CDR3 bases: TGTGCCACCAGCAGAGATCTTCTCCATCCGGGGACAGATACGCAGTATTTT.